Listed below are T cell receptor beta chains from one sample, sequenced in a study of T cells after posttransplantation cyclophosphamide. Repertoires were generated with immunoSEQ multiplex PCR, while TCRdb's copy carries only in-frame clones and drops some. This sample carries fewer than 11,000 clones, none of them present only once. The sequencing here drew on PBMCs, taken after allogeneic stem cell transplant with posttransplant cyclophosphamide. Every receptor here comes from a female patient aged 40-49 years who received an allogeneic stem cell transplant from a related donor, was CMV-positive, and had no GVHD. Part of the T cells may come from the graft donor. Each CDR3 is given with its conserved first and last residue.

CDR3 protein,V gene
CASSLAILAGGTDTQYF,TRBV7-6
CAISQGFSNQPQHF,TRBV10-3
CASSAAGARWDTQYF,TRBV9
CASSSLTAEAFF,TRBV6-5
CASSSRVRQGDNSPLHF,TRBV7-9
CASSAGLPQETQYF,TRBV9
CASRQGYSEQYF,TRBV5-1
CAISDFGFGGPKPSYEQYF,TRBV10-3
CASSLAGGNQPQHF,TRBV5-4
CASSQPLAGRGEQFF,TRBV4-2
CASSLTYRAVDEQYF,TRBV11-3
CAIAEGTAGNTIYF,TRBV10-3
CASSPRGRSEQYF,TRBV12-3/TRBV12-4
CASSQDFRLENTEAFF,TRBV4-3
CASSLVRWGTAEPSTGELFF,TRBV5-5
CASSLQTGFYEQYF,TRBV7-2
CASSTGGADTQYF,TRBV5-1
CASSSKRTGSGTEAFF,TRBV7-2
CASGRTGGTPLHF,TRBV5-1
CASSQSRQGGSPLHF,TRBV4-3
CASSIRTSGGAGENIQYF,TRBV27
CASSAQGFNEQYF,TRBV2
CASSLAGFANEQFF,TRBV4-1
CASSYAGDTEAFF,TRBV6-2/TRBV6-3
CASSQVGHYQETQYF,TRBV14
CASSLTRNTEAFF,TRBV5-1
CASSWDRSYEQYF,TRBV5-8
CASSDSTGTGNQPQHF,TRBV13
CASSLALQDGARETQYF,TRBV12-3/TRBV12-4
CASSYFTGVAGELFF,TRBV6-5
CASTPTWGQETQYF,TRBV6-5
CASRKPGQGSYEQYF,TRBV6-5